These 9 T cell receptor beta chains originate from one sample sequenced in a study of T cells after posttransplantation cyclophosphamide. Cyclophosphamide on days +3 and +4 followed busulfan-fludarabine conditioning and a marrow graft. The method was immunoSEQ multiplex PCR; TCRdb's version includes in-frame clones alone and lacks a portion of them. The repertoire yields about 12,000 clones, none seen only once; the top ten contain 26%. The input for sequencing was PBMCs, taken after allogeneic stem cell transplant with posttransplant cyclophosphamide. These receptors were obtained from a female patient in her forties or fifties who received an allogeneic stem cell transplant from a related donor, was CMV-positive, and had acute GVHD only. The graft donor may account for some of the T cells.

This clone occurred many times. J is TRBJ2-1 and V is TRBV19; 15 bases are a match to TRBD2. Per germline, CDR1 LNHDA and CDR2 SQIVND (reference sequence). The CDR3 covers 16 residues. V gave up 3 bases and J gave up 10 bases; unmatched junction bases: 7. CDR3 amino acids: CASSIGTSGRPGEQFF. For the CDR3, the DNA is TGTGCCAGTAGTATCGGGACTAGCGGGAGGCCCGGGGAGCAGTTCTTC.

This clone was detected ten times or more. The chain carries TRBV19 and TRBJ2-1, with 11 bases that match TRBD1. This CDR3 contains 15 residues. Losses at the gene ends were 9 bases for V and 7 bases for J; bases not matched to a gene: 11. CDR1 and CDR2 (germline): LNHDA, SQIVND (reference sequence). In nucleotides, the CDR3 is TGTGCCAGCAGGACCGGGACAGGGGGGGGAAATGAGCAGTTCTTC. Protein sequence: CASRTGTGGGNEQFF.

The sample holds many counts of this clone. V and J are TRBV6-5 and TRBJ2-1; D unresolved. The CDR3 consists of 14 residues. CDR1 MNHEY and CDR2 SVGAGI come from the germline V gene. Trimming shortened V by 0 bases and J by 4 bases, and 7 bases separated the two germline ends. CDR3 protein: CASSYSNGYNEQFF. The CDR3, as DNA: TGTGCCAGCAGTTACTCGAACGGGTACAATGAGCAGTTCTTC.

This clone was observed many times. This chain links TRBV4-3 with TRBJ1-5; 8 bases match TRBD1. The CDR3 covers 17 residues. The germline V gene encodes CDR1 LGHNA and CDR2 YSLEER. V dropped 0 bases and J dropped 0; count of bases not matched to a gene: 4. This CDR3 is CASSQDRGPDSNQPQHF. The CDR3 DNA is TGCGCCAGCAGCCAAGACAGGGGGCCGGATAGCAATCAGCCCCAGCATTTT.

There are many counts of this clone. The CDR3 region has the DNA TGCGCCAGCGCTAGGGAGATGAACACTGAAGCTTTCTTT. Residues: CASAREMNTEAFF. This sequence joins TRBV5-1 and TRBJ1-1; D is unresolved. Germline values: CDR1 SGHRS, CDR2 YFSETQ. The CDR3 has 13 amino acids. Trimming shortened V by 7 bases and J by 0 bases, and 10 bases separated the two germline ends.

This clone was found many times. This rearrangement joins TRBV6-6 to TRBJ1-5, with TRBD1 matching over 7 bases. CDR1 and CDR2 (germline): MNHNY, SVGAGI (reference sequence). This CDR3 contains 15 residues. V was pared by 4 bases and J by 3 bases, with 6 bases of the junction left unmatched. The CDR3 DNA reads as TGTGCCAGCAGTTTAGGACAGGTTCTCAATCAGCCCCAGCATTTT. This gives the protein CASSLGQVLNQPQHF.

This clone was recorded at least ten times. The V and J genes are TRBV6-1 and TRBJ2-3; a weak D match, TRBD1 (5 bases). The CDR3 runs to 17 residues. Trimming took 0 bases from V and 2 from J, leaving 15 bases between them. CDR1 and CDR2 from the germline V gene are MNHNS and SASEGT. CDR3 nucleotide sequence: TGTGCCAGCAGTGAAGCGCCGCGACAGTTCCCCACAGATACGCAGTATTTT. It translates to CASSEAPRQFPTDTQYF.

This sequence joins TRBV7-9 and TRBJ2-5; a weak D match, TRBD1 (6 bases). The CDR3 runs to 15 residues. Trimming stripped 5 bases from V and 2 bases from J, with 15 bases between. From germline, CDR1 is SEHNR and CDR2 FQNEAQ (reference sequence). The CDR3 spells CASSPGVGEQETQYF. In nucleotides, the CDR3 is TGTGCCAGCAGCCCAGGGGTGGGGGAGCAAGAGACCCAGTACTTC.

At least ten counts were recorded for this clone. The CDR3 coding sequence is TGTGCCAGCAGCTTAATAGCGAGAGATACGCAGTATTTT. It is translated as CASSLIARDTQYF. The chain recombines TRBV7-2 with TRBJ2-3; a weak D match, TRBD2 (5 bases). The CDR3 is made up of 13 amino acids. The V end lost 2 bases, the J end lost 5 bases, and 8 bases lay between the germline ends. Germline CDR1 reads SGHTA; CDR2 reads FQGNSA. The entire variable domain, with the rest obtained from reference TRBV7-2 and TRBJ2-3, is as follows: GAGVSQSPSNKVTEKGKDVELRCDPISGHTALYWYRQSLGQGLEFLIYFQGNSAPDKSGLPSDRFSAERTGGSVSTLTIQRTQQEDSAVYLCASSLIARDTQYFGPGTRLTVL.